The TCR beta chain described here comes from a study of T cells in Graves' hyperthyroidism and ophthalmopathy. The TCR beta CDR3 regions underwent amplification using RNA transcripts as the source. When the TCR CDR3 underwent first-round RT-PCR, the HTBI primer set was used. TCRdb reanalysed the multiplex PCR reads using MiXCR and keeps one entry per CDR3 protein. The top ten clones hold 34% of a sample with 600,000 to 650,000 distinct CDR3 sequences, more than 20% of them seen once. This sequence originates from a young man with Graves' ophthalmopathy. Material for sequencing was blood.

CDR3 nucleotides: TGTGCCATCAGTGAGTCTACAGGTTCTACAGGCGAGCAGTACTTC. Amino acid sequence: CAISESTGSTGEQYF. The chain carries TRBV10-3 and TRBJ2-7; tentative D call: TRBD1 (5 bases). The CDR3 sequence is 15 residues long. CDR1 is ENHRY and CDR2 is SYGVKD in the germline V gene. V lost 0 bases and J 6 bases, leaving 15 bases between the germline ends.